This TCR beta chain was captured by sequencing in a study of T cell responses to AZD1222 COVID-19 vaccine. V was pared by 0 bases and J by 3 bases, with 7 bases of the junction left unmatched. The germline V gene has CDR1 SGDLS and CDR2 YYNGEE. CDR3 length equals 16 residues. This table comes from immunoSEQ multiplex PCR, and its TCRdb copy is limited to in-frame clones, with some not included. The sample yields 120,000 to 150,000 clones, approximately 89% seen once. The chain has TRBV9 and TRBJ1-1; 8 bases are shared with TRBD1. Sequenced here: peripheral blood, sampled on day 0 of AZD1222 vaccination. The receptor was derived from an adult in good health. The CDR3 DNA sequence: TGTGCCAGCAGCGTAGGCGTGACAGGGGATTACACTGAAGCTTTCTTT. Translation gives CASSVGVTGDYTEAFF.